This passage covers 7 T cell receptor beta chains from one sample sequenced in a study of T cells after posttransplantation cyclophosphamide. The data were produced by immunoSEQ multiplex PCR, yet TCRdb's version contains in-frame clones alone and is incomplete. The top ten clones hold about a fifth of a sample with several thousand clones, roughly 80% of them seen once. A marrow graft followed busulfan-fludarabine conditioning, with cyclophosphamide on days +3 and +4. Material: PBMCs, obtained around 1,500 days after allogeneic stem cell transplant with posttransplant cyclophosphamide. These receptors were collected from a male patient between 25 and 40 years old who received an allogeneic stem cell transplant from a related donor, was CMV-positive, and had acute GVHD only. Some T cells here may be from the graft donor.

The CDR3 is CASSSRTGFNSPLHF. The CDR3, as DNA: TGTGCCAGCAGCTCGCGGACAGGTTTTAATTCACCCCTCCACTTT. The rearrangement uses TRBV9 and TRBJ1-6; 7 bases are a match to TRBD1. In germline, CDR1 is SGDLS, CDR2 YYNGEE. With V trimmed by 4 bases and J by 6 bases, 7 bases remained unmatched. The CDR3 consists of 15 residues.

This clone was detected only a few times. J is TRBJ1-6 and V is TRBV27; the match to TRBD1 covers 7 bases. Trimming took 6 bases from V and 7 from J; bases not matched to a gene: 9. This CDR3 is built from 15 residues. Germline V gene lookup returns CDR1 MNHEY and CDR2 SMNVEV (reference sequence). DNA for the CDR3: TGTGCCAGCAGGTACCTGGACAGGTCGAATTCACCCCTCCACTTT. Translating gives CASRYLDRSNSPLHF.

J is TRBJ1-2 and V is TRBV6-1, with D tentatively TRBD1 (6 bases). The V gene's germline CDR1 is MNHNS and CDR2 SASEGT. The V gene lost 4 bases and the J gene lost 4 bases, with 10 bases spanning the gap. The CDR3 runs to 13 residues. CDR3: CASSGGQGYGYTF. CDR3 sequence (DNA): TGTGCCAGCAGTGGGGGGCAGGGCTATGGCTACACCTTC.

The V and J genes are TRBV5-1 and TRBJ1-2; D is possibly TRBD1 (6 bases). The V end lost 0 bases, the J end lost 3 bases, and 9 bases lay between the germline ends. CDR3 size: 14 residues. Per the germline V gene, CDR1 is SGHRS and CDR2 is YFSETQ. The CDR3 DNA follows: TGCGCCAGCAGCTTGGGGGGGCGCGACTATGGCTACACCTTC. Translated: CASSLGGRDYGYTF.

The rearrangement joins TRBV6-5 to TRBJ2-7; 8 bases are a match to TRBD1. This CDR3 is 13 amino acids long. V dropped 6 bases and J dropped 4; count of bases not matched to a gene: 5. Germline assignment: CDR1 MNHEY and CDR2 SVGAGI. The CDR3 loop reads CASRQGAVYEQYF. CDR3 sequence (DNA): TGTGCCAGCAGGCAGGGGGCTGTTTACGAGCAGTACTTC.

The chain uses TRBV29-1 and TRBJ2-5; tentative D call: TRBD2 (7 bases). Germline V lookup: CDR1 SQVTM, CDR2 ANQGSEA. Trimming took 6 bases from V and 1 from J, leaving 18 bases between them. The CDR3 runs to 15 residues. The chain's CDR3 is CSVRRGGGPQETQYF. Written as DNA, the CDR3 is TGCAGCGTCCGGAGGGGCGGGGGCCCCCAAGAGACCCAGTACTTC.

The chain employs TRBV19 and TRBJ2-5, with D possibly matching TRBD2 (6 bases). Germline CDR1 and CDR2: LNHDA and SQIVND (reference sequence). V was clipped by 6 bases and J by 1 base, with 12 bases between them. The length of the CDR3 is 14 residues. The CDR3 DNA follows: TGTGCCAGTAGCAACCGGGGACTCCAAGAGACCCAGTACTTC. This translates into CASSNRGLQETQYF. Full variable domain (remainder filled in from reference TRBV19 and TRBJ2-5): DGGITQSPKYLFRKEGQNVTLSCEQNLNHDAMYWYRQDPGQGLRLIYYSQIVNDFQKGDIAEGYSVSREKKESFPLTVTSAQKNPTAFYLCASSNRGLQETQYFGPGTRLLVL.